The T cell receptor (beta chain) under discussion was sequenced for a study of Ad26.COV2.S vaccination and SARS-CoV-2 variants. Study-level information: Doses of Ad26.COV2.S were injected into muscle once or twice, 56 days apart. Study outcomes and limitations: Estimates derived from TCR breadth and depth analyses may have underestimated total T cell responses. A substantial breadth of spike-specific CD8+ and CD4+ T cell responses after vaccination has been reported.

Regarding this clone: Its antigen is currently unknown.

The treatment is: around 19 received Ad26.COV2.S at low or high dose, single or two shots; about 5 received placebo; per-sample allocation not given. Samples were taken on day 63 after the first vaccine or placebo injection. Boston hosted the donor, who was an adult aged 18-55 years. Profiled with immunoSEQ multiplex PCR; TCRdb holds only in-frame clones, not every one. The repertoire holds roughly 380,000 clones, about 88% seen once, with approximately 3.5% in the top ten. Losses at the gene ends were 0 bases for V and 5 bases for J; bases not matched to a gene: 7. The length of the CDR3 is 17 residues. Per the germline V gene, CDR1 is SGHVS and CDR2 is FQNEAQ.

The V call is TRBV7-8, the J call TRBJ1-5; TRBD1 agrees at 10 bases. The sequence came from a person between 18 and 60 years old who received the Ad26.COV2.S COVID-19 vaccine or a placebo. This sample comprised peripheral blood, obtained in a trial of Ad26.COV2.S vaccine versus placebo. CDR3 bases: TGTGCCAGCAGCTTAGCGTATCTCGGGACAGGGGATCAGCCCCAGCATTTT. It specifies CASSLAYLGTGDQPQHF.